This entry lists 25 T cell receptor beta chains sequenced from one sample in a study of regulatory T cells in long-lasting Graves disease. Regarding time point: newly diagnosed GD, antithyroid drugs for less than 3 months. With RNA extracted from PBMCs as input, the TCR library was made. Construction of the TCR beta libraries employed iRepertoire HTBI primers in conjunction with Arm-PCR of CDR3 regions. TCRdb re-called the multiplex PCR reads through MiXCR, storing one row per CDR3 protein. The top ten hold 9.5% to 12% of the sample, which has approximately 460,000 distinct CDR3 sequences, roughly 17% seen once. These sequences were also reported in another study, on T cells in Graves' hyperthyroidism and ophthalmopathy.

This material consisted of peripheral blood mononuclear cells (PBMCs), taken at new diagnosis, from a patient treated with antithyroid drugs. The source is a woman in her 30s with Graves disease.

The chain combines TRBV2 with TRBJ2-4; the match to TRBD2 covers 7 bases. This CDR3 has 17 residues. Per germline, CDR1 SNHLY and CDR2 FYNNEI. J lost 7 bases, V lost 6 bases, and 18 bases had no gene match. This chain's CDR3 is CASRGGQENPLWNIQYF. The CDR3 DNA follows: TGTGCCAGCAGGGGAGGGCAGGAGAACCCACTATGGAACATTCAGTACTTC.

This clonotype was picked up many times. The chain couples TRBV28 to TRBJ2-7; 7 positions match TRBD2. This CDR3 region has 14 residues. The J segment lost 0 bases and the V segment lost 6 bases, leaving 5 bases of the junction unmatched. Germline values: CDR1 MDHEN, CDR2 SYDVKM. The CDR3 region is CASRGGADSYEQYF. The CDR3 region has the DNA TGTGCCAGCAGGGGAGGGGCCGACTCCTACGAGCAGTACTTC.

The chain joins TRBV7-3 to TRBJ2-3; D might be TRBD1 or TRBD2, each matching 5 bases. Trimming took off 5 bases at V and 4 bases at J, with 13 bases between the two ends. Germline V gives CDR1 SGHTA, CDR2 FQGTGA. The CDR3 consists of 14 residues. Here the CDR3 reads CASSPLGTSDTQYF. As DNA, the CDR3 is TGTGCCAGCAGCCCCCTTGGGACCTCAGATACGCAGTATTTT.

This clonotype was detected ten times or more. The chain joins TRBV28 to TRBJ2-7, with D possibly called TRBD1 or TRBD2 (5 bases each). Trimming pared 8 bases from V and 3 bases from J, leaving 5 bases between. The CDR3 length is 10 residues. Per the germline V gene, CDR1 is MDHEN and CDR2 is SYDVKM. The CDR3 sequence: CASGGYEQYF. In nucleotides, the CDR3 is TGTGCCAGCGGGGGCTACGAGCAGTACTTC. Full variable domain (outside the CDR3, taken from reference TRBV28 and TRBJ2-7): DVKVTQSSRYLVKRTGEKVFLECVQDMDHENMFWYRQDPGLGLRLIYFSYDVKMKEKGDIPEGYSVSREKKERFSLILESASTNQTSMYLCASGGYEQYFGPGTRLTVT.

The chain combines TRBV24-1 with TRBJ2-7; no reliable D call. V was trimmed by 3 bases and J by 5 bases, leaving 19 bases between them. Germline CDR1 reads KGHDR; CDR2 reads SFDVKD. This CDR3 region has 16 residues. CDR3 protein: CATSDPRADLPDEQYF. The CDR3 DNA follows: TGTGCCACCAGTGATCCTCGGGCTGACCTCCCGGACGAGCAGTACTTC.

This clonotype appeared many times. The chain recombines TRBV6-1 with TRBJ2-5; 10 bases fit TRBD2. The germline gives CDR1 MNHNS, CDR2 SASEGT. The CDR3 loop spans 15 amino acids. Losses at the gene ends were 5 bases for V and 2 bases for J; bases not matched to a gene: 5. In DNA form, the CDR3 reads TGTGCCAGCAGTACAGGACTAGCGGTACAAGAGACCCAGTACTTC. It is translated as CASSTGLAVQETQYF.

The rearrangement links TRBV10-3 to TRBJ2-1; D is possibly TRBD1 (6 bases). This CDR3 is 12 amino acids long. The ends were cut back, 6 bases at V and 9 bases at J, with 12 bases in the middle. Germline loops: CDR1 ENHRY, CDR2 SYGVKD. CDR3 in DNA: TGTGCCATCAGGAGTGGGGGCACTGAGCAGTTCTTC. Translated: CAIRSGGTEQFF.

This chain uses TRBV28 with TRBJ1-2, with 9 bases that match TRBD1. The germline CDR1 and CDR2 sequences are MDHEN and SYDVKM. J lost 2 bases, V lost 5 bases, and 9 bases had no gene match. The CDR3 extends over 16 amino acids. CDR3 sequence (DNA): TGTGCCAGCAGTGGTACTTTGGGACAGGGAAACTATGGCTACACCTTC. It codes for CASSGTLGQGNYGYTF.

In this sample, this clonotype turned up a few times. This chain uses TRBV9 with TRBJ1-2; tentative D call: TRBD1 (5 bases). CDR1 and CDR2 (germline): SGDLS, YYNGEE. The CDR3 has 15 residues. The germline V and J ends were trimmed by 0 bases and 2 bases, with 11 bases remaining between them. The CDR3 DNA reads TGTGCCAGCAGCGTAGATCACAGGCCAAACTATGGCTACACCTTC. The encoded protein is CASSVDHRPNYGYTF.

This clonotype showed up many times. V gene TRBV11-2 combines with J gene TRBJ2-1; D not certain. In germline, CDR1 is SGHAT, CDR2 FQNNGV. Trimming removed 1 base at V and 5 bases at J, with 6 bases between. The CDR3 sequence is 13 residues long. CDR3 amino acids: CASSLVRDNEQFF. The CDR3 region has the DNA TGTGCCAGCAGCTTAGTTAGGGACAATGAGCAGTTCTTC.

This clonotype was detected many times. CDR3 sequence (DNA): TGTGCCAGCAGCCAAGAGGTCCCAGGGCGTACCTACGAGCAGTACTTC. It specifies CASSQEVPGRTYEQYF. This chain joins TRBV4-2 and TRBJ2-7; a possible D gene is TRBD1 (5 bases). CDR3 length: 16 residues. The ends were cut back, 0 bases at V and 2 bases at J, with 14 bases in the middle. The germline CDR1 and CDR2 sequences are LGHNA and YNFKEQ.

There are many counts of this clonotype. The V gene is TRBV7-9, the J gene TRBJ2-1, with a tentative D call TRBD2 (5 bases). The CDR3 totals 16 residues. V lost 6 bases and J lost 7, with 22 bases in between. Germline-derived CDR1 and CDR2 are SEHNR and FQNEAQ (reference sequence). The CDR3 is CASRKSGGVTGNEQFF. DNA for the CDR3: TGTGCCAGCAGGAAAAGCGGTGGGGTGACGGGGAATGAGCAGTTCTTC.

The CDR3 coding sequence is TGTGCCAGCCCCCTGGCGGGAGAATTAGGGAACACCGGGGAGCTGTTTTTT. Translated, it gives CASPLAGELGNTGELFF. V gene TRBV12-3 or TRBV12-4 combines with J gene TRBJ2-2; 7 positions match TRBD2. V lost 8 bases to trimming and J lost 1 base; unmatched junction nucleotides: 13. The CDR3 extends over 17 amino acids.

This clonotype was counted many times. V is TRBV4-3 and J is TRBJ1-5; D is perhaps TRBD1 (6 bases). From germline, CDR1 is LGHNA and CDR2 YSLEER. Trimming left V 0 bases short and J 5 bases short, with 14 bases between. CDR3 size: 16 residues. This CDR3 reads CASSQEPRQAHQPQHF. In DNA form, the CDR3 reads TGCGCCAGCAGCCAAGAACCACGACAGGCCCATCAGCCCCAGCATTTT.

The table lists this clonotype with a count of one. The chain employs TRBV14 and TRBJ2-1, with 7 positions matching TRBD2. There are 16 residues in the CDR3. The V gene's germline CDR1 is SGHDN and CDR2 FVKESK. J was trimmed by 3 bases and V by 4 bases; bases with no gene match: 9. CDR3 in DNA: TGTGCCAGCAGCCGGATTACTAGCGAGCACTACAATGAGCAGTTCTTC. Translating gives CASSRITSEHYNEQFF.

About this clonotype itself: The junction differs from germline at one of its ends, possibly a read error. The V and J genes are TRBV19 and TRBJ2-5; D may be TRBD1 (6 bases). The CDR3 contains 16 residues. CDR1 and CDR2 from the germline V gene are LNHDA and SQIVND (reference sequence). The CDR3 loop is CANSIGQIPRKETQYF. DNA for the CDR3: TGTGCCAATAGTATAGGACAGATCCCCCGCAAGGAGACCCAGTACTTC.

V gene TRBV7-9 combines with J gene TRBJ2-7; a weak D match, TRBD2 (5 bases). The V end was cut by 5 bases, the J end by 5 bases, with 13 bases between. Germline lookup yields CDR1 SEHNR and CDR2 FQNEAQ (reference sequence). CDR3 length: 13 residues. CDR3 coding DNA: TGTGCCAGCAGCGCTAGCAAAGAGGACGAGCAGTACTTC. Translated: CASSASKEDEQYF.

Only one count was recorded for this clonotype. A much larger clone differs by one base, so this may be a read error. V and J are TRBV20-1 and TRBJ1-2, with D hard to call. The CDR3 is made up of 15 amino acids. The germline CDR1 and CDR2 sequences are DFQATT and SNEGSKA (reference sequence). V was pared by 6 bases and J by 0 bases, with 17 bases between. The CDR3 here is CSALLQAETNYGYTF. CDR3 DNA sequence: TGCAGTGCGCTACTTCAGGCAGAAACTAACTATGGCTACACCTTC.

This clonotype was seen repeatedly, ten times or more. In nucleotides, the CDR3 is TGTGCCAGCCAGGGGGGCGGGAGGTACGAGCAGTACTTC. Translating gives CASQGGGRYEQYF. This chain links TRBV12-3 or TRBV12-4 with TRBJ2-7; TRBD2 is a possible D gene (8 bases). The germline V and J ends were trimmed by 8 bases and 4 bases, with 15 bases remaining between them. The length of the CDR3 is 13 residues.

Comment on this clonotype: A much larger clone differs from this one at a single base, so this may be a read error. The V gene is TRBV28, the J gene TRBJ2-1; the D gene is possibly TRBD1 (7 bases). This CDR3 contains 16 residues. Germline V gene lookup returns CDR1 MDHEN and CDR2 SYDVKM. CDR3 amino acids: CASSLPGGGPYNGQFF. The CDR3 nucleotides are TGTGCCAGCAGTTTACCAGGGGGAGGCCCTTACAATGGGCAGTTCTTC. Together with reference TRBV28 and TRBJ2-1, the CDR3 gives the full variable domain: DVKVTQSSRYLVKRTGEKVFLECVQDMDHENMFWYRQDPGLGLRLIYFSYDVKMKEKGDIPEGYSVSREKKERFSLILESASTNQTSMYLCASSLPGGGPYNGQFFGPGTRLTVL.

Ten or more counts support this clonotype. This chain connects TRBV6-1 to TRBJ1-1; a possible D gene is TRBD1 (5 bases). Per germline, CDR1 MNHNS and CDR2 SASEGT. V was trimmed by 5 bases and J by 4 bases, leaving 8 bases between them. This CDR3 has 12 residues. CDR3 sequence: CASSQGTTEAFF. The CDR3 nucleotides read TGTGCCAGCAGTCAGGGCACCACTGAAGCTTTCTTT.

This chain connects TRBV7-9 to TRBJ1-4; TRBD1 might be the D (5 bases). Germline V CDR1 and CDR2: SEHNR, FQNEAQ (reference sequence). The CDR3 contains 14 residues. The V and J ends lost 6 bases and 7 bases respectively, with 15 bases between them. The CDR3 DNA sequence: TGTGCCAGCAGAGCCGGGACGAACCTTGAAAAACTGTTTTTT. This gives the protein CASRAGTNLEKLFF.

This clonotype was seen at least ten times. Without the conserved terminal phenylalanine or tryptophan, this CDR3 likely stems from a read error. It is unclear where the CDR3 begins or ends on the DNA, so no DNA is shown, and the CDR3 is as TCRdb lists it. The chain links TRBV7-8 to TRBJ2-1. The CDR3 is 8 residues long, ends included. Germline V gives CDR1 SGHVS, CDR2 FQNEAQ. CDR3 sequence reads: CASSLGFP.

CDR3 residues: CSVEATSGVYEQFF. The CDR3 DNA follows: TGCAGCGTTGAAGCGACTAGCGGGGTATATGAGCAGTTCTTC. J is TRBJ2-1 and V is TRBV29-1; 11 bases match TRBD2. After removal of 1 base from V and 8 bases from J, the junction contained 4 bases not matched to a gene. CDR3 length: 14 amino acids. The germline CDR1 and CDR2 sequences are SQVTM and ANQGSEA.

Only a few counts were recorded for this clonotype. This chain uses TRBV30 with TRBJ2-2; D might be TRBD2 (6 bases). V was pared by 0 bases and J by 6 bases, with 14 bases between. This CDR3 spans 15 amino acids. Germline V gene lookup returns CDR1 GTSNPN and CDR2 SVGIG (reference sequence). CDR3 amino acids: CAWSVSGRGAGELFF. CDR3 nucleotides: TGTGCCTGGAGTGTGTCCGGGAGAGGTGCCGGGGAGCTGTTTTTT.